These 23 T cell receptor beta chains were all obtained from the same sample, sequenced in a study of blood T cells in healthy people across ages. The second PCR ran roughly 6 to 12 cycles with a sample-barcoded 5' primer and J-beta primers. TCRdb fed the 5' RACE reads into MiXCR, producing one record per CDR3 protein. The profile shows around 1,700,000 distinct CDR3 sequences, roughly 28% of them singletons. The sequenced material came from blood. The receptor set was obtained from a woman aged 30 to 39 in good health.

This clonotype came up a few times. V is TRBV5-1 and J is TRBJ2-3; D is uncertain. This CDR3 contains 17 residues. The germline V gene encodes CDR1 SGHRS and CDR2 YFSETQ. The V end lost 0 bases, the J end lost 2 bases, and 16 bases lay between the germline ends. The CDR3 sequence is CASSLGRLDGITDTQYF. As DNA, the CDR3 is TGCGCCAGCAGCTTGGGAAGGCTAGATGGGATCACAGATACGCAGTATTTT.

This clonotype was seen a few times. The gene calls are TRBV7-3 and TRBJ2-1; 10 bases match TRBD1. Per the germline V gene, CDR1 is SGHTA and CDR2 is FQGTGA. V lost 5 bases to trimming and J lost 4 bases; unmatched junction nucleotides: 5. The CDR3 runs 15 residues. The CDR3 is CASSRGTGDYNEQFF. The DNA for the CDR3 is TGTGCCAGCAGCCGAGGGACAGGGGATTACAATGAGCAGTTCTTC.

V is TRBV9 and J is TRBJ2-2; 10 nucleotides agree with TRBD2. Germline V CDR1 and CDR2: SGDLS, YYNGEE. The CDR3 is 16 amino acids. Germline trimming cut 3 bases from V and 4 bases from J; bases unmatched to any gene: 6. The CDR3 DNA reads TGTGCCAGCAGCGGCGAGCGGGGGGGCGGCACCGGGGAGCTGTTTTTT. Amino acids: CASSGERGGGTGELFF. The variable domain in full, completed from reference TRBV9 and TRBJ2-2, reads DSGVTQTPKHLITATGQRVTLRCSPRSGDLSVYWYQQSLDQGLQFLIQYYNGEERAKGNILERFSAQQFPDLHSELNLSSLELGDSALYFCASSGERGGGTGELFFGEGSRLTVL.

This clonotype showed up many times. The V call is TRBV4-3, the J call TRBJ1-4, with 7 nucleotides matching TRBD1. This CDR3 has 13 amino acids. V lost 8 bases to trimming and J lost 4 bases; unmatched junction nucleotides: 4. The germline V gene encodes CDR1 LGHNA and CDR2 YSLEER. In DNA, the CDR3 is TGCGCCAGCGGAAACAGGGGTAATGAAAAACTGTTTTTT. Encoded protein: CASGNRGNEKLFF.

As regards this clonotype: One end of the junction varies from germline; a read error may be responsible. The genes are TRBV12-3 or TRBV12-4 and TRBJ2-3, with 10 bases identical to TRBD1. There are 14 residues in the CDR3. The chain's CDR3 is CASRDRGRRVTQYF. The CDR3 bases are TGCGCCAGCAGGGACAGGGGTCGGAGAGTTACGCAGTATTTT.

There are a few counts of this clonotype. This chain uses TRBV29-1 with TRBJ1-2, with 8 bases lining up with TRBD1. Trimming at V came to 8 bases and at J to 4 bases, leaving 9 bases not matched to a gene. The CDR3 is 13 residues long. Germline CDR1 reads SQVTM; CDR2 reads ANQGSEA. CDR3 nucleotides: TGCAGCTCTGGCACAGGGGGGGCCTATGGCTACACCTTC. Translated: CSSGTGGAYGYTF.

This clonotype was detected a few times. The V gene is TRBV7-9, the J gene TRBJ1-2, with TRBD1 as a possible D gene (5 bases). V gave up 6 bases and J gave up 8 bases, with 16 bases separating them. CDR1 SEHNR and CDR2 FQNEAQ come from the germline V gene (reference sequence). This CDR3 has 13 residues. This CDR3 is CASSSGAPLGYTF. The DNA of the CDR3 is TGTGCCAGCAGTTCCGGGGCCCCTTTGGGCTACACCTTC.

V and J are TRBV10-3 and TRBJ1-5; 8 bases fit TRBD1. J lost 8 bases, V lost 10 bases, and 10 bases had no gene match. The CDR3 is 13 amino acids. Per the germline V gene, CDR1 is ENHRY and CDR2 is SYGVKD. CDR3 nucleotides: TGTGCCACCACGGACAGGGTCGGCGAGCCCCAGCATTTT. It encodes CATTDRVGEPQHF.

This clonotype was observed many times. This CDR3 reads CASSLDRQGYTF. In nucleotides, the CDR3 is TGTGCCAGCAGCTTAGATCGGCAGGGCTACACCTTC. The chain has TRBV7-9 and TRBJ1-2; D gene uncertain. This CDR3 has 12 residues. Trimming pared 1 base from V and 8 bases from J, leaving 8 bases between. Germline assignment: CDR1 SEHNR and CDR2 FQNEAQ (reference sequence).

The rearrangement links TRBV12-3 or TRBV12-4 to TRBJ1-2, with D possibly TRBD1 on 5 matching bases. The length of the CDR3 is 14 residues. V was pared by 4 bases and J by 3 bases, with 12 bases between. As DNA, the CDR3 is TGTGCCAGCAGTTGGGGCCCTACTTACTATGGCTACACCTTC. This sequence encodes CASSWGPTYYGYTF.

The chain uses TRBV18 and TRBJ2-3, with D perhaps being TRBD1 or TRBD2 (5 bases each). CDR1 and CDR2 (germline): KGHSH, LQKENI. V dropped 8 bases and J dropped 2 bases, with 14 bases sitting between them. CDR3 length: 14 amino acids. The CDR3 coding sequence is TGTGCCAGCCCGTTGGACGGGACCACAGATACGCAGTATTTT. Its translation is CASPLDGTTDTQYF.

The sample holds a few counts of this clonotype. This chain joins TRBV9 and TRBJ1-2, with D hard to call. Germline-derived CDR1 and CDR2 are SGDLS and YYNGEE. V lost 0 bases, J lost 0 bases, and 18 bases lay in between. The CDR3 loop spans 18 amino acids. CDR3 in amino acids: CASSVGFGSGWANYGYTF. CDR3 sequence (DNA): TGTGCCAGCAGCGTAGGATTCGGGAGTGGATGGGCTAACTATGGCTACACCTTC.

There are many counts of this clonotype. This sequence joins TRBV9 and TRBJ2-5; TRBD2 matches 15 bases. Gene TRBJ2-7 matches the end of the DNA better, so the J call may be wrong. Per germline, CDR1 SGDLS and CDR2 YYNGEE. The CDR3 consists of 15 residues. In DNA, the CDR3 is TGTGCCAGCAGCACTGGGACTAGCGGGAGGAACGAGCAGTACTTC. It translates to CASSTGTSGRNEQYF.

Here the CDR3 reads CASSQLPTTDTQYF. The CDR3 bases are TGTGCCAGCAGTCAACTCCCGACTACAGATACGCAGTATTTT. V is TRBV6-5 and J is TRBJ2-3; D not certain. Trimming stripped 5 bases from V and 3 bases from J, with 12 bases between. From germline, CDR1 is MNHEY and CDR2 SVGAGI. The length of the CDR3 is 14 residues.

Concerning this clonotype itself: A much larger clone lies one base from this, so it may be a read error. The chain employs TRBV12-3 or TRBV12-4 and TRBJ2-7; 7 bases agree with TRBD1. The CDR3 covers 14 residues. V lost 4 bases, J lost 2 bases, and 5 bases stayed unmatched. CDR3 DNA: TGTGCCAGCAGTTGTCTACAGGGGCCCTACGAGCAGTACTTC. It translates to CASSCLQGPYEQYF.

The genes are TRBV18 and TRBJ1-2; D remains ambiguous. Trimming pared 2 bases from V and 4 bases from J, leaving 14 bases between. The germline V gene has CDR1 KGHSH and CDR2 LQKENI. This CDR3 is 15 amino acids long. CDR3 loop: CASSPEGLTSYGYTF. The CDR3, as DNA: TGTGCCAGCTCACCAGAAGGACTGACATCCTATGGCTACACCTTC.

The chain joins TRBV10-1 to TRBJ2-1; 11 nucleotides agree with TRBD2. Losses at the gene ends were 3 bases for V and 9 bases for J; bases not matched to a gene: 7. The germline gives CDR1 WNHNN, CDR2 SYGVQD (reference sequence). This CDR3 is 15 amino acids long. CDR3 in amino acids: CASSEGLAGGREQFF. As DNA, the CDR3 is TGCGCCAGCAGTGAAGGTCTAGCGGGAGGACGTGAGCAGTTCTTC.

As for this clonotype: This sequence may be a read error, since a much larger clone differs from it by one base. The J gene is TRBJ2-3, the V gene TRBV3-1, with 8 bases lining up with TRBD2. The CDR3 contains 17 residues. Germline V lookup: CDR1 LGHDT, CDR2 YNNKEL (reference sequence). CDR3 in DNA: TGTGCCAGCAGCCAAGACATCGTAGCGGGAAGCACAGATATGCAGTATTTT. Residues: CASSQDIVAGSTDMQYF.

The rearrangement uses TRBV5-5 and TRBJ1-6; D may be TRBD1 (5 bases). Germline loops: CDR1 SGHKS, CDR2 YYEKEE (reference sequence). Trimming took 3 bases from V and 7 from J, leaving 14 bases between them. The CDR3 sequence is 15 residues long. The CDR3 reads CASSWGRDSNSPLHF. CDR3 DNA: TGTGCCAGCAGCTGGGGCAGGGACTCAAATTCACCCCTCCACTTT.

The chain recombines TRBV27 with TRBJ2-1; the D is unclear. V was cut by 4 bases and J by 15 bases, with 22 bases left in between. CDR3 length: 14 residues. Germline-derived CDR1 and CDR2 are MNHEY and SMNVEV (reference sequence). CDR3 sequence (DNA): TGTGCCAGCAGTTGTGCCCCTCAAGCTAGAATATCGTTCTTC. It is translated as CASSCAPQARISFF.

For this clonotype: The junction and the germline gene differ at one end; a read error may be behind it. The chain joins TRBV3-1 to TRBJ2-1; D gene ambiguous. Germline CDR1 reads LGHDT; CDR2 reads YNNKEL (reference sequence). This CDR3 has 14 amino acids. CDR3 DNA: TGTGCCGGCAGCCAAAATCTCTTGTACAATGAGCAGTTCTTC. Protein product: CAGSQNLLYNEQFF.

This clonotype was detected ten times or more. The chain uses TRBV10-3 and TRBJ2-3, with 8 nucleotides matching TRBD1. Unmatched junction bases numbered 2, after V lost 3 bases and J lost 0 bases. Looked up from germline, CDR1 is ENHRY and CDR2 is SYGVKD. The CDR3 loop spans 15 amino acids. The CDR3 nucleotides are TGTGCCATCAGTGATGGGGACAGGAGCACAGATACGCAGTATTTT. Translation: CAISDGDRSTDTQYF.

As to this clonotype: A read error may account for a junction end that differs from germline. The chain is built from TRBV9 and TRBJ2-1, with TRBD1 as a possible D gene (7 bases). CDR3 length equals 17 residues. Germline-derived CDR1 and CDR2 are SGDLS and YYNGEE. The CDR3 DNA sequence: TGTGCCAGCAGCGTCTCCCAGGGGGGAGTGAAATACAATGTGCAGTTCTTC. Protein product: CASSVSQGGVKYNVQFF.